Following are 18 T cell receptor beta chains from one sample sequenced in a study of blood T cell repertoires in COVID-19 (dated by TCRdb to 2020 to 2022). The method behind the library was the immunoSEQ multiplex PCR assay. Sourced from immuneACCESS, this table was stored by TCRdb with only in-frame sequences that have V and J called. A share of the clones is absent; for the studies checked, an unresolved V gene accounts for under half, and the remainder has no known explanation. The sample table holds 79,000 or so clones, of which 85% were seen once. The ten largest clones take up 11% of the sample. Input material: peripheral blood. The receptors derive from a man aged 60 to 75 with COVID-19, enrolled during active disease.

V and J are TRBV24-1 and TRBJ2-2, with 11 bases that match TRBD1. Trimming at V came to 11 bases and at J to 8 bases, leaving 6 bases not matched to a gene. This CDR3 contains 13 residues. Germline V lookup: CDR1 KGHDR, CDR2 SFDVKD. In DNA form, the CDR3 reads TGTGCCATCGGGACAGGGGGTTTAGGGGAGCTGTTTTTT. Translation gives CAIGTGGLGELFF.

The CDR3 region is CASSPRWGNSPLHF. In nucleotides, the CDR3 is TGTGCCAGCAGCCCTCGCTGGGGCAATTCACCCCTCCACTTT. The chain combines TRBV11-2 with TRBJ1-6; D is perhaps TRBD1 (5 bases). Germline values: CDR1 SGHAT, CDR2 FQNNGV. The V end was cut by 5 bases, the J end by 7 bases, with 12 bases between. The CDR3 covers 14 residues.

V usage is TRBV5-1 and J usage is TRBJ2-1, with TRBD1 matching 7 bases. The germline gives CDR1 SGHRS, CDR2 YFSETQ. The CDR3 has 14 residues. V dropped 2 bases and J dropped 5; count of bases not matched to a gene: 4. The CDR3 DNA reads as TGCGCCAGCAGCTTCGGGACAGCGAACAATGAGCAGTTCTTC. It specifies CASSFGTANNEQFF.

V gene TRBV6-4 combines with J gene TRBJ1-4, with D possibly TRBD1 on 6 matching bases. CDR3 length: 13 residues. Germline V gives CDR1 MRHNA, CDR2 SNTAGT. Trimming pared 10 bases from V and 2 bases from J, leaving 11 bases between. CDR3 sequence: CANGRGTNEKLFF. In DNA form, the CDR3 reads TGTGCCAACGGGAGGGGGACTAATGAAAAACTGTTTTTT.

The rearrangement links TRBV7-9 to TRBJ2-3, with a tentative D call TRBD2 (5 bases). V was clipped by 7 bases and J by 4 bases, with 15 bases between them. The CDR3 runs to 14 residues. Germline V lookup: CDR1 SEHNR, CDR2 FQNEAQ (reference sequence). The CDR3 DNA follows: TGTGCCAGCATTGTTTTTGGAGCGGCAGATACGCAGTATTTT. Encoded protein: CASIVFGAADTQYF.

The chain couples TRBV19 to TRBJ2-1; 8 bases are shared with TRBD1. Germline V gives CDR1 LNHDA, CDR2 SQIVND (reference sequence). This CDR3 spans 15 amino acids. V was clipped by 3 bases and J by 1 base; unmatched bases: 2. CDR3 in amino acids: CASSMNRGSYNEQFF. The CDR3 DNA sequence: TGTGCCAGTAGTATGAACAGGGGGTCCTACAATGAGCAGTTCTTC.

The chain is built from TRBV19 and TRBJ1-2; D may be TRBD1 (6 bases). This CDR3 comprises 15 residues. The V gene's germline CDR1 is LNHDA and CDR2 SQIVND (reference sequence). The germline V and J ends were trimmed by 7 bases and 0 bases, with 15 bases remaining between them. DNA for the CDR3: TGTGCCAGTACCCAACGGGGGGCCCCTAACTATGGCTACACCTTC. Translation: CASTQRGAPNYGYTF.

This chain uses TRBV10-3 with TRBJ2-3; 8 bases align to TRBD2. Trimming removed 7 bases from V and 6 bases from J; junction bases left unmatched: 0. This CDR3 is 11 amino acids long. CDR1 and CDR2 (germline): ENHRY, SYGVKD. The CDR3 loop reads CAIIAGDTQYF. In nucleotides, the CDR3 is TGTGCCATCATAGCGGGGGATACGCAGTATTTT.

V is TRBV24-1 and J is TRBJ2-5; D might be TRBD1 (5 bases). The V gene lost 3 bases and the J gene lost 1 base, with 11 bases spanning the gap. The germline V gene encodes CDR1 KGHDR and CDR2 SFDVKD. The CDR3 extends over 15 amino acids. The CDR3 loop is CATSDGRQIQETQYF. CDR3 nucleotide sequence: TGTGCCACCAGTGATGGAAGACAGATCCAAGAGACCCAGTACTTC.

The rearrangement joins TRBV5-1 to TRBJ2-7; 9 bases are shared with TRBD2. This CDR3 comprises 16 residues. Trimming removed 7 bases from V and 5 bases from J; junction bases left unmatched: 16. Germline CDR1 is SGHRS and CDR2 is YFSETQ. The CDR3 is CASRAASSGTVNEQYF. CDR3 bases: TGCGCCAGCCGCGCAGCGTCTAGCGGGACGGTGAACGAGCAGTACTTC.

The gene calls are TRBV5-1 and TRBJ2-2; D call uncertain. The CDR3 is made up of 15 amino acids. Germline V gene lookup returns CDR1 SGHRS and CDR2 YFSETQ. Trimming stripped 2 bases from V and 2 bases from J, with 10 bases between. The CDR3 DNA follows: TGCGCCAGCAGCTTTGCGACATCAAACACCGGGGAGCTGTTTTTT. Its translation: CASSFATSNTGELFF.

This clone was counted a single time. The gene calls are TRBV3-1 (or the pseudogene TRBV3-2) and TRBJ2-7; D not resolved. The CDR3 runs to 15 residues. CDR1 and CDR2 (germline): LGHDT, YNNKEL (reference sequence). V was pared by 0 bases and J by 1 base, with 10 bases between. The CDR3 loop reads CASSQDLGVSYEQYF. The DNA of the CDR3 is TGTGCCAGCAGCCAAGATCTGGGCGTATCCTACGAGCAGTACTTC.

The chain links TRBV28 to TRBJ1-1; a weak D match, TRBD1 (6 bases). The ends were cut back, 4 bases at V and 0 bases at J, with 12 bases in the middle. This CDR3 is 15 amino acids long. Germline V gene sequence: CDR1 MDHEN, CDR2 SYDVKM. The CDR3 region has the DNA TGTGCCAGCAGTTCTCTAAGGACAGTGAACACTGAAGCTTTCTTT. It yields the protein CASSSLRTVNTEAFF.

This chain uses TRBV10-1 with TRBJ2-5; 7 bases align to TRBD2. Germline loops: CDR1 WNHNN, CDR2 SYGVQD (reference sequence). The V gene end was trimmed by 2 bases and the J gene end by 3 bases; junction bases not matched to a gene: 15. The CDR3 length is 18 residues. CDR3 sequence: CASSETVGAAGRKETQYF. The CDR3 coding sequence is TGCGCCAGCAGTGAGACCGTTGGAGCAGCGGGACGAAAAGAGACCCAGTACTTC.

This clone was detected a few times. This chain links TRBV6-1 with TRBJ1-5; perhaps TRBD1 as D (5 bases). V was trimmed by 3 bases and J by 3 bases, leaving 6 bases between them. Germline V CDR1 and CDR2: MNHNS, SASEGT. The CDR3 loop spans 13 amino acids. The CDR3 coding sequence is TGTGCCAGCAGTGACAGGGACAATCAGCCCCAGCATTTT. As protein: CASSDRDNQPQHF.

The chain links TRBV29-1 to TRBJ2-6; D might be TRBD1 (6 bases). Germline CDR1 reads SQVTM; CDR2 reads ANQGSEA. The CDR3 extends over 16 amino acids. With 6 bases removed from V and 0 bases from J, the gap between germline ends came to 15 bases. CDR3 amino acids: CSVSGTGISGANVLTF. For the CDR3, the DNA is TGCAGCGTCTCCGGAACAGGGATCTCTGGGGCCAACGTCCTGACTTTC.

This clone has a single count. The V call is TRBV19, the J call TRBJ2-5, with 7 bases identical to TRBD1. The V segment lost 3 bases and the J segment 5 bases; nucleotides outside the gene matches: 3. This CDR3 contains 13 residues. Germline V gene data show CDR1 as LNHDA and CDR2 as SQIVND (reference sequence). Here the CDR3 reads CASSMTGYETQYF. In nucleotides, the CDR3 is TGTGCCAGTAGTATGACAGGGTACGAGACCCAGTACTTC.

The V and J genes are TRBV5-1 and TRBJ2-3; 8 positions agree with TRBD1. Germline V gives CDR1 SGHRS, CDR2 YFSETQ. The CDR3 has 14 residues. The ends lost 4 bases at V and 2 bases at J; junction bases unmatched: 3. CDR3 sequence reads: CASSLQGVTDTQYF. As DNA, the CDR3 is TGCGCCAGCAGCCTACAGGGGGTCACAGATACGCAGTATTTT.